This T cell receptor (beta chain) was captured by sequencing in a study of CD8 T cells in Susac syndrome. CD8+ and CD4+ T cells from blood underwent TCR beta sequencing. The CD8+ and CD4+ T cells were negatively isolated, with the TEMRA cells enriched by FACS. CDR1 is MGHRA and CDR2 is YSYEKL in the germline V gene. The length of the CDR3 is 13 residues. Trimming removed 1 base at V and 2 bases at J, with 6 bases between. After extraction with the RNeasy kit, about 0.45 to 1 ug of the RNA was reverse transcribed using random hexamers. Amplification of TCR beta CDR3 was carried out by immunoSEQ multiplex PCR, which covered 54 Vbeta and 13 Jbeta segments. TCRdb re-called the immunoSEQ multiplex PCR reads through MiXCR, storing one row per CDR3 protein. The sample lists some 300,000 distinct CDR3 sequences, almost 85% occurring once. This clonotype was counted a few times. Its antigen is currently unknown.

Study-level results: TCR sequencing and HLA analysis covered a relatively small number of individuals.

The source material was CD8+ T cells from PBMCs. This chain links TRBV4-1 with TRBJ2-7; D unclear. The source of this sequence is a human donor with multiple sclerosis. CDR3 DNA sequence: TGCGCCAGCAGCCAAGTACTTACCTACGAGCAGTACTTC. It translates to CASSQVLTYEQYF.